This T cell receptor beta chain is drawn from a study of blood T cell repertoires in COVID-19. About the research overall: COVID-19 samples from acute and convalescent phases originated in the United States, Italy and Spain. T cells, B-cell-depleted T cells, or PBMCs provided the cDNA or gDNA that served as material.

Germline-derived CDR1 and CDR2 are LGHNT and FRNRAP. Trimming removed 0 bases at V and 6 bases at J, with 12 bases between. The CDR3 has 15 amino acids. Study processing details: Reference gene primer amplification gave estimated nucleated cell counts. This table comes from immunoSEQ multiplex PCR, and its TCRdb copy is limited to in-frame clones, with some not included. V, J and clone size are taken as reported in that table, and D and trimming were inferred from the DNA itself. The sample carries about 180,000 clones, roughly 83% recorded once. Sequencing was done on a sample of peripheral blood. The source is a human donor in a cohort sampled during active COVID-19. V usage is TRBV12-5 and J usage is TRBJ1-5; D not resolved. CDR3 sequence (DNA): TGTGCTAGTGGTTTGGTACTAGGGTACGGTCAGCCCCAGCATTTT. Its protein is CASGLVLGYGQPQHF.